This T cell receptor beta chain was observed in a study of cytomegalovirus exposure and HLA in healthy donors. PCR amplification relied on 60 Vbeta primers (plus 13 Jbeta primers). TCRdb's table, derived via immunoSEQ multiplex PCR, lists solely in-frame clones and lacks some. The sample lists 85,000 to 100,000 clones; around 90% were seen once. The germline V gene encodes CDR1 SGHNT and CDR2 YYREEE (reference sequence). V gave up 2 bases and J gave up 6 bases; unmatched junction bases: 8. The CDR3 runs to 15 residues. The source is a man between 18 and 29 years old in good health and CMV-seronegative. The sample comprised PBMCs. The J gene is TRBJ2-1, the V gene TRBV5-4, with TRBD2 matching over 7 bases. The CDR3 DNA is TGTGCCAGCAGCTTAGCTAGCGGAGAAACCAATGAGCAGTTCTTC. It codes for CASSLASGETNEQFF.